Listed below are T cell receptor beta chains from one sample, sequenced in a study of blood T cell repertoires in COVID-19. Profiled with immunoSEQ multiplex PCR; TCRdb holds only in-frame clones, not every one. The sample consists of 250,000 or so clones, about four fifths of them appearing once. Material: peripheral blood. Every receptor here comes from a woman aged 18-35 years with acute or convalescent COVID-19. The CDR3 runs from the conserved cysteine through the conserved F or W. D genes are given only for firm matches. Clone sizes are given selectively: once, few, many, or a class where the clone is expanded.

>NA|NA|TRBV6-2/TRBV6-3|TRBJ2-7
TGTGCCAGCAGTTTTGAACAGGAATACGAGCAGTACTTC
CASSFEQEYEQYF
>NA|NA|TRBV15|TRBJ1-2
TGTGCCACCAGCAGAGATCTTGTGGGGGCAGCCGCTGGCTACACCTTC
CATSRDLVGAAAGYTF
>TRBD2|NA|TRBV7-9|TRBJ2-1
TGTGCCAGCAGCCGAGGACTAGCGAAGGTTAATGAGCAGTTCTTC
CASSRGLAKVNEQFF
>TRBD1|NA|TRBV5-5|TRBJ1-1
TGTGCCAGCAGCCGAGGACAGGGTTTGAGTCGGGGTGAAGCTTTCTTT
CASSRGQGLSRGEAFF
>TRBD2|NA|TRBV5-4|TRBJ2-3
TGTGCCAGCCTAGCGGGAGGGACAGATACGCAGTATTTT
CASLAGGTDTQYF
>TRBD2|few|TRBV3-1/TRBV3-2|TRBJ2-5
TGTGCCAGCAGCCAAGATCGGGGACTAGCTGTTCAAGAGACCCAGTACTTC
CASSQDRGLAVQETQYF
>TRBD2|NA|TRBV3-1/TRBV3-2|TRBJ2-7
TGTGCCAGCAGCCGCGGAGGGACTAGCGGCGCCCGTTCTTATTACGAGCAGTACTTC
CASSRGGTSGARSYYEQYF
>TRBD2|NA|TRBV4-1|TRBJ2-5
TGCGCCAGCAGCCTTGGCAGCGGGAGTTTACCGGAGACCCAGTACTTC
CASSLGSGSLPETQYF
>TRBD1|NA|TRBV13|TRBJ1-1
TGTGCCAGCAGCTTTTGGACAGGGGGAAATACGAACACTGAAGCTTTCTTT
CASSFWTGGNTNTEAFF
>TRBD1|NA|TRBV15|TRBJ1-5
TGTGCCACCAGCATATCAGGGGGCGGTCAGCCCCAGCATTTT
CATSISGGGQPQHF
>NA|NA|TRBV4-3|TRBJ2-2
TGCGCCAGCAGCCTATTTAGCGGCACCGGGGAGCTGTTTTTT
CASSLFSGTGELFF
>TRBD2|NA|TRBV5-1|TRBJ2-2
TGCGCCAGCAGCGGCACTAGCGGGGGGAACACCGGGGAGCTGTTTTTT
CASSGTSGGNTGELFF
>NA|NA|TRBV15|TRBJ2-3
TGTGCCACCAGCAGAGGGACGGCAGGGGCACAAGGTACGCAGTATTTT
CATSRGTAGAQGTQYF
>NA|NA|TRBV28|TRBJ2-5
TGTGCCAGCAGTTTTAGAGGCTCCGAAGAGACCCAGTACTTC
CASSFRGSEETQYF
>NA|few|TRBV25-1|TRBJ1-3
TGTGCCAGCAGTGACAGGGAGGGACTGCGTAACACCATATATTTT
CASSDREGLRNTIYF
>TRBD1|NA|TRBV5-1|TRBJ2-2
TGCGCCAGCCAGACAGGGGGCGCGAACACCGGGGAGCTGTTTTTT
CASQTGGANTGELFF
>NA|NA|TRBV6-6|TRBJ1-5
TGTGCCAGCAAAAAGGGGGGGGCCGATGGCAATCAGCCCCAGCATTTT
CASKKGGADGNQPQHF
>TRBD1|NA|TRBV18|TRBJ1-1
TGTGCCAGCTCACAAGGTCATGCGGCAGGGGGGTTCTTT
CASSQGHAAGGFF
>NA|NA|TRBV19|TRBJ2-3
TGTGCCAGTAGTATAGTCTCGTTCGGCACAGATACGCAGTATTTT
CASSIVSFGTDTQYF
>TRBD2|NA|TRBV4-1|TRBJ2-1
TGCGCCAGCAGCCCTAGCGGGGATGAGCAGTTCTTC
CASSPSGDEQFF
>NA|NA|TRBV5-1|TRBJ1-2
TGCGCCAGCAGAATGGGTGATGGCAGGCCCGCTTTTTACACCTTC
CASRMGDGRPAFYTF
>NA|NA|TRBV3-1/TRBV3-2|TRBJ1-5
TGTGCCAGCAGCCAGGGATTACGCGGGGGGATAAATCAGCCCCAGCATTTT
CASSQGLRGGINQPQHF
>TRBD2|NA|TRBV6-2/TRBV6-3|TRBJ2-5
TGTGCCAGCAGTTACGTAGCGGGAGTTAGGCAGACCCAGTACTTC
CASSYVAGVRQTQYF
>NA|NA|TRBV12-3/TRBV12-4|TRBJ2-1
TGTGCCAGCAGTTTCCTAGTTTACAATGAGCAGTTCTTC
CASSFLVYNEQFF
>TRBD1|NA|TRBV24-1|TRBJ1-5
TGTGCCACCAGTGATACAGGGGGAAAAGGTTATCCCCAGCATTTT
CATSDTGGKGYPQHF
>NA|NA|TRBV5-1|TRBJ2-5
TGCGCCAGCAGCTTGGAGGGGGGGCGCGGAGAGACCCAGTACTTC
CASSLEGGRGETQYF
>NA|NA|TRBV5-5|TRBJ1-2
TGTGCCAGCAGCTTGTCGGGGGGCTCGGGCTATGGCTACACCTTC
CASSLSGGSGYGYTF
>TRBD1|NA|TRBV6-5|TRBJ1-4
TGTGCCAGCAGCCCCGGACAGGGAGGAAAACTGTTTTTT
CASSPGQGGKLFF
>TRBD2|NA|TRBV5-4|TRBJ2-5
TGTGCCAGCAGCTTGGGACTAGCGCTGCAAGAGACCCAGTACTTC
CASSLGLALQETQYF
>TRBD1|many|TRBV5-1|TRBJ2-5
TGCGCCAGCAGCCTAGGGGGCTTTGAGACCCAGTACTTC
CASSLGGFETQYF
>NA|NA|TRBV5-1|TRBJ2-1
TGCGCCAGCAGCTTGGTTACTGCGGGGGCCGGCGCGGGAGCCGATGAGCAGTTCTTC
CASSLVTAGAGAGADEQFF
>TRBD2|NA|TRBV19|TRBJ2-1
TGTGCCAGTAGTATCACAGTAGCGGGATCAGGGTACAATGAGCAGTTCTTC
CASSITVAGSGYNEQFF
>TRBD1|few|TRBV5-1|TRBJ1-4
TGCGCCAGCAGTAGGGGACAGAATAATGAAAAACTGTTTTTT
CASSRGQNNEKLFF
>NA|NA|TRBV28|TRBJ1-3
TGTGCCAGCATAGGGACTTTACGAAACACCATATATTTT
CASIGTLRNTIYF
>NA|NA|TRBV30|TRBJ1-2
TGTGCCTGGAGTGGTTGGGGCAGGGAAGCTAACTATGGCTACACCTTC
CAWSGWGREANYGYTF
>TRBD1|NA|TRBV27|TRBJ1-2
TGTGCCAGCAATCCCCTCGGGACAGGGTCTAACTATGGCTACACCTTC
CASNPLGTGSNYGYTF
>NA|NA|TRBV10-1|TRBJ2-2
TGCGCCAGCAGTGAGCGGGGAGGAGCCGGGGAGCTGTTTTTT
CASSERGGAGELFF
>NA|NA|TRBV6-6|TRBJ1-3
TGTGCCAGCACTTGGGGGGGATCTGGAAACACCATATATTTT
CASTWGGSGNTIYF
>NA|NA|TRBV19|TRBJ2-7
TGTGCCAGTAGTAGCCGGGAATTCTCCTACGAGCAGTACTTC
CASSSREFSYEQYF
>NA|NA|TRBV29-1|TRBJ1-2
TGCAGCGTTGATAAAGGGGTAGTCTATGGCTACACCTTC
CSVDKGVVYGYTF
>NA|NA|TRBV7-8|TRBJ2-5
TGTGCCAGCAGCTTAGTCGACCAAGAGACCCAGTACTTC
CASSLVDQETQYF
>TRBD2|NA|TRBV11-3|TRBJ2-1
TGTGCCAGCAGCTTAGAGGGACTAGCGGGGTACAATGAGCAGTTCTTC
CASSLEGLAGYNEQFF
>TRBD2|NA|TRBV7-3|TRBJ2-3
TGTGCCAGCAGCTCCTCTAGCGGGAGGTCAGATACGCAGTATTTT
CASSSSSGRSDTQYF
>NA|NA|TRBV4-2|TRBJ2-7
TGTGCCAGCAGCCAAGGCGTTGGAGAACTTAGGATGTACGAGCAGTACTTC
CASSQGVGELRMYEQYF
>TRBD1|NA|TRBV29-1|TRBJ1-1
TGCAGCGTCAGGGGGGCGTCGAACACTGAAGCTTTCTTT
CSVRGASNTEAFF
>TRBD1|NA|TRBV30|TRBJ1-2
TGTGCCTGGAGTTTTACCTCAGGCACAGGGGGCGGATACACCTTC
CAWSFTSGTGGGYTF
>NA|NA|TRBV25-1|TRBJ2-2
TGTGCCAGCAGCGAAACCAAGGGGGTTTCGAACACCGGGGAGCTGTTTTTT
CASSETKGVSNTGELFF
>NA|once|TRBV7-9|TRBJ2-2
TGTGCCAGCAGCTTAGCGCGGGACCTGAACACCGGGGAGCTGTTTTTT
CASSLARDLNTGELFF
>NA|NA|TRBV10-3|TRBJ1-1
TGTGCCATCAGTGTACAGGGAGTCACTGAAGCTTTCTTT
CAISVQGVTEAFF
>NA|NA|TRBV6-2/TRBV6-3|TRBJ2-1
TGTGCCAGCAGTGCAAACCTCCCGGGTAATGAGCAGTTCTTC
CASSANLPGNEQFF
>NA|once|TRBV6-5|TRBJ2-7
TGTGCCAGCAGTTACTCGATGTGGGTGGAGCCCTACGAGCAGTACTTC
CASSYSMWVEPYEQYF
>TRBD2|NA|TRBV11-2|TRBJ2-5
TGTGCCAGCAGCTCGAGAGGGACTAGCGGGAGATGGCGGGAAGAGACCCAGTACTTC
CASSSRGTSGRWREETQYF
>TRBD1|NA|TRBV11-3|TRBJ2-2
TGTGCCAGCAGCTTAGCACAGGGGCTGAACACCGGGGAGCTGTTTTTT
CASSLAQGLNTGELFF
>NA|many|TRBV29-1|TRBJ1-2
TGCAGCGTTGTTGGTTCGGGGGATTATGGCTACACCTTC
CSVVGSGDYGYTF
>TRBD2|NA|TRBV4-3|TRBJ2-1
TGCGCCAGCAGCCAAGATCTAGCGGGAGTGGAAGGTGAGCAGTTCTTC
CASSQDLAGVEGEQFF
>NA|NA|TRBV6-2/TRBV6-3|TRBJ1-2
TGTGCCAGCAGTTATGGTTCGACAGAGATCTATGGCTACACCTTC
CASSYGSTEIYGYTF
>NA|NA|TRBV18|TRBJ2-3
TGTGCCAGCTCATTCCTGAGCACAGATACGCAGTATTTT
CASSFLSTDTQYF
>TRBD1|NA|TRBV2|TRBJ2-7
TGTGCCAGCAGTGCCGGGGGGACAGGGAACTACGAGCAGTACTTC
CASSAGGTGNYEQYF